This T cell receptor (beta chain) is drawn from a study of blood T cell repertoires in COVID-19. As for the study in general: Spain, Italy and the United States supplied samples that represented acute and convalescent COVID-19. T cells, B-cell-depleted T cells, or PBMCs supplied cDNA or gDNA.

Original analysis: Amplified reference gene primers provided the basis for estimating nucleated cell counts. Some clones are missing from TCRdb's copy, which holds only in-frame ones; the method was immunoSEQ multiplex PCR. The V and J calls and clone size were taken over from that table, and D and trimming were inferred from the DNA. The table lists approximately 54,000 clones, approximately 87% of them singletons. From germline, CDR1 is SGHDN and CDR2 FVKESK. The V end was cut by 3 bases, the J end by 14 bases, with 17 bases between. The CDR3 runs 14 residues. The receptor was isolated from a man in his fifties with acute or convalescent COVID-19. This chain joins TRBV14 and TRBJ1-6; TRBD1 is a possible D gene (5 bases). The sample was peripheral blood. CDR3: CASSQTGDSKALHF. The CDR3 DNA reads as TGTGCCAGCAGCCAGACGGGGGATTCAAAGGCCCTCCACTTT.